This entry describes one TCR beta chain. It has no known antigen specificity. One base away there is no much larger clone; base qualities are not given. This specimen belongs to a study of cytomegalovirus exposure and HLA in healthy donors (dated by TCRdb to about 2017). About the investigation overall: According to an earlier analysis of several hundred of the donors, some 180 million T cells yielded 117 million unique TCR beta sequences and approximately 300 Gb of sequence data. Donor age, sex, ethnicity and CMV serostatus were compiled together with the repertoire data. The study combined high-throughput TCR immunosequencing, statistical association of individual TCRs with disease status, and machine learning to predict cytomegalovirus infection status. Every repertoire in the discovery cohort had been generated on one and the same sequencing platform. In an earlier analysis of 550 to 700 of the donors, high-throughput TCR beta sequencing was used to judge whether each TCR beta V gene segment behaved as functional or pseudogenic. The study was designed to test whether signatures of past pathogen exposure could be identified by cataloging public T cell receptors. The study used immunosequencing to profile the T cell repertoires of several hundred subjects and linked those repertoires to cytomegalovirus serostatus. A later analysis re-examined previously published TCR beta repertoires from about 700 donors and added high-resolution HLA genotyping to investigate patterns of TCR occurrence. Four or five DR-DQ haplotypes were handled as single units for association and clustering because linkage in the cohort was strong. In a later genetic analysis, genome-wide SNP genotypes for about three fifths of the roughly 670 donors were used, and that subset was treated as a discovery cohort. An early release covering just under 650 HLA-typed donors comprised 300 to 350 gigabases of sequencing data and tens of millions of unique TCR sequences. HLA typing covered class I and class II loci at four-digit resolution. Among some 400 genotyped donors of the cohort, an average of about 240,000 unique TCR beta nucleotide sequences were sequenced per donor, roughly a sixth of them non-productive. Of the 398 genotyped donors, about 80% fell in the genetic ancestry cluster associated with self-reported Caucasian donors. Rather than using new phenotypic data, the later analysis identified candidate immune exposures from TCR beta sequences and from how often those sequences occurred across donors. Besides the first cohort of under 700 subjects, a separate validation cohort made up of some 110 different subjects was used. Typing coverage varied by locus: roughly 629-640 donors for A, B, C, DRB1 and DQB1; roughly 560 for DQA1; nearly 610 for DPA1; roughly 450 for DPB1. Broader findings and caveats from the paper: A later analysis found that most CMV-associated TCR beta chains appeared HLA-restricted, with HLA associations seemingly driven largely by CMV exposure. A later genetic analysis reported fewer N-insertions in productive TCRs among donors in an Asian-associated ancestry cluster than the roughly 700-donor mean. In both the original and validation cohorts, the classifier was reported to diagnose cytomegalovirus status with high specificity and sensitivity. In a later analysis, several top co-occurrence clusters were reported to appear linked to parvovirus B19, influenza, CMV and Epstein-Barr virus. A few of the identified cytomegalovirus-associated TCR beta chains were confirmed in vitro to be specific for cytomegalovirus antigens. About 15 rarely observed V segments, including chromosome 9 orphons, were excluded from the earlier analysis of several hundred of the donors because counts were too low. Most TCR sequences were seen in very few donors, while some public TCRs were found in many individuals. It was suggested by the authors that the approach could potentially be generalized to other disease states and immunological phenotypes. The study gave a list of under 200 TCR beta chains associated with cytomegalovirus. Correlated functional status among segregating V segments might reflect linkage disequilibrium, but an unknown experimental factor could not be ruled out. An earlier analysis of some 590 of the donors showed that most TCR beta V segments appeared in productive rearrangements either about 90% or about 30% of the time, which broadly matched IMGT annotations. This cohort had only TCR beta chains sequenced, and the lack of alpha or paired-chain data limited which features could be detected. Some IMGT-functional V segments, including TRBV6-2 and TRBV6-3, could not be distinguished by the 87-base-pair reads and were therefore excluded. CMV serostatus was the only immune exposure information available for the cohort. A further reported finding was that TCR beta sequences accurately predicted the HLA-A and HLA-B alleles for most subjects in the first cohort. Sequencing depth was assumed to be roughly uniform across donors in the presence/absence analyses, though that assumption may not hold. In a later analysis, HLA-associated TCR beta chains showed more clonal expansion and lower generation probabilities than non-associated chains that were equally common. When HLA alleles, especially DR and DQ, strongly co-occurred, attributing TCR associations to individual alleles was difficult. A later genetic analysis associated a missense DCLRE1C variant with V-gene and J-gene trimming of TCR beta chains, and an independent cohort replicated the association. According to a later analysis, TCR association rates differed among HLA loci, with DRB1 alleles showing the most associated TCRs and HLA-C alleles showing the fewest. A later analysis associated 16,951 TCR beta sequences with specific HLA alleles at a false discovery rate of 0.05. Because some donors lacked HLA typing at each locus, the association tests relied only on the typed subset. A cluster of highly shared sequence variants was judged likely to be a technical artifact of the sequencing pipeline.

Receptors were amplified or captured by the immunoSEQ multiplex PCR assay. For the multiplex PCR, a mixture combining 60 forward primers for TCR Vbeta segments and 13 reverse primers for TCR Jbeta segments was used. The CDR3 region of rearranged TCR beta genes was amplified from genomic DNA by a multiplex PCR assay. The amplified TCR beta libraries were sequenced on the Illumina HiSeq System as 87-base-pair reads. The paper's data handling went like this. Across the 670 or so repertoires, a later analysis counted 60 million to 90 million unique TCR beta chains, 9.5 million to 12 million of which were shared by at least two donors. Raw reads were error-corrected and collapsed into unique sequences with a nearest-neighbor algorithm that merged closely related sequences to remove PCR and sequencing errors. CDR3 sequences were aligned to IMGT reference sequences to assign V, D and J gene segments. For a sequence to be retained, a match of at least six nucleotides to both a V gene segment and a J gene segment was required. Rearrangements were classified as productive when the CDR3 lacked stop codons and remained in frame with V and J, and all other rearrangements were classified as non-productive. Following IMGT convention, CDR3 was defined as the stretch from the second conserved V-encoded cysteine up to the conserved J-encoded phenylalanine. The earlier analysis of about 590 of the donors excluded sequences that lacked an unambiguous match to a single V gene segment. In an earlier analysis of about 590 of the donors, a V segment was called functional when productive rearrangements were above 56.7%, and segregating when the standard deviation between donors exceeded 5%. A statistical classification framework was developed to diagnose cytomegalovirus status using the catalog of TCR beta chain sequences. A later analysis assigned V and J genes by comparing TCR nucleotide sequences with IMGT/GENE-DB human TR gene sequences. In a later analysis, CDR3 sequences and most-parsimonious VDJ recombination scenarios were assigned using the TCRdist pipeline. A later analysis defined each TCR beta chain by its CDR3 amino acid sequence plus V-gene family, and excluded reads lacking a unique V-gene family. A later analysis removed 500 to 600 highly shared, low-generation-probability nucleotide sequences to deal with suspected cross-contamination and a sequencing artifact. In a later analysis, a clonal expansion index was calculated for each public chain from normalized within-repertoire ranks of inferred template counts. In a later analysis, generation probabilities were computed using a VDJ recombination model fitted to out-of-frame rearrangements, and the results were checked against IGoR. A later analysis scored TCR-TCR, TCR-HLA and TCR-CMV co-occurrence with hypergeometric tests, applying a repertoire-size bias correction to TCR pairs. In a later analysis, false discovery rates were estimated by permuting HLA or CMV assignments 20 times. A later analysis grouped co-occurring TCRs with DBSCAN, adding TCRdist sequence similarity when clustering within HLA-allele-positive subsets. Repertoires with fewer than 30,000 or more than 120,000 public chains were left out of co-occurrence clustering, as were about 5 repertoires with anomalous nucleotide sharing. What TCRdb holds here is the immuneACCESS table cut down to in-frame rearrangements. Part of the clones is not present; checked against another copy, under half of the missing clones reflect an unresolved V gene, and the others are unexplained. The V and J calls and clone size come from that table; D and trimming were worked out from the DNA. The sample data list about 69,000 clones, and 60% to 75% of these were observed just once. Clones ranked in the top ten supply roughly 10% of the sample.

The CDR3 starts with the cysteine, ends with the phenylalanine, and has 16 residues. The retained sequence is limited to the CDR3, 48 bases, with the frame set at the first base. V and J are trimmed by 2 bases and 0 bases, and the gene matches miss 6 bases of the junction. According to the germline V gene, CDR1 reads SGHTS and CDR2 reads YDEGEE. The cohort consisted of hundreds of healthy bone marrow donors. At the time of sampling, all cohort members were nominally healthy, though unrecorded immune exposures were likely present. The donor tested CMV seropositive, placing the donor among the approximately 290 seropositive members of the cohort. Every donor gave a peripheral blood sample, and the peripheral blood mononuclear cells from that sample were used for TCR beta sequencing. Genomic DNA extraction from the blood cell samples was performed with the Qiagen DNeasy Blood Extraction Kit.

Sequencing used PBMCs. This TCR came from a woman in her sixties in good health and CMV-seropositive. The V and J genes are TRBV5-8 and TRBJ2-7; the junction holds 9 bases that match TRBD2. The CDR3 region: CASSLNSGGRSYEQYF. The nucleotide sequence is TGTGCCAGCAGCTTAAACAGCGGGGGGCGCTCCTACGAGCAGTACTTC.